This T cell receptor (beta chain) was profiled in a study of read filtering for tumor transcriptome and immune sequencing. From roughly 0.4 ug of RNA, a library with molecular barcoded alpha/delta and beta/gamma adaptors was made. One entry per CDR3 protein results from TCRdb running MiXCR on the reads. The profile shows around 35,000 distinct CDR3 sequences, about 13% of them singletons. There are 16 residues in the CDR3. V lost 4 bases, J lost 1 base, and 14 bases lay in between. Looked up from germline, CDR1 is SGHNT and CDR2 is YENEEA. This clonotype occurred many times. This is likely an artifact of a read error, given a far larger clone one base away. Given the absence of the conserved phenylalanine or tryptophan at the CDR3 end, a read error is likely.

The rearrangement links TRBV11-3 to TRBJ2-1; D might be TRBD1 (5 bases). This clonotype originated in a donor at least 40 years old with multiple myeloma. The specimen sequenced was a population of CD138-negative cells sorted from bone marrow. This CDR3 reads CASSSQAWGSYNEQFS. The CDR3 nucleotides read TGTGCCAGCAGCTCACAGGCCTGGGGTTCCTACAATGAGCAGTTCTCC.